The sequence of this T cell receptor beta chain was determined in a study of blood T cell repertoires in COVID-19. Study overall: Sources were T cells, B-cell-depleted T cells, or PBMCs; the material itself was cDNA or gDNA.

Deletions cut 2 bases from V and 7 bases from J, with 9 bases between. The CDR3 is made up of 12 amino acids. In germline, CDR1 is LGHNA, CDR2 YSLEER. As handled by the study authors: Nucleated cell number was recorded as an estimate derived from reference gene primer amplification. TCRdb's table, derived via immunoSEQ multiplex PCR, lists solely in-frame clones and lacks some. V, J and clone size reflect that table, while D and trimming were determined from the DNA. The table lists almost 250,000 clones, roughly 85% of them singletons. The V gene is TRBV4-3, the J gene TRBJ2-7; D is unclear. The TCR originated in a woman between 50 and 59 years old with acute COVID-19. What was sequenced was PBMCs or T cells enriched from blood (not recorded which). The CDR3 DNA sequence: TGCGCCAGCAGCCAATTTATCCTTGAGCAGTACTTC. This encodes CASSQFILEQYF.